A selection of T cell receptor beta chains follows, all from one sample in a study of cytomegalovirus exposure and HLA in healthy donors. Assay used: immunoSEQ multiplex PCR; TCRdb lists only in-frame clones, some missing. This sample has 68,000 or so clones; approximately 75% occur once, and the top ten carry about 6.5%. The sample consisted of PBMCs. Receptors were obtained from a human donor in good health. Both conserved end residues are part of each CDR3. The D gene is left open where the match is weak. Not all rows give a size; the values are once, few, many and, for expanded clones, a class.

V gene: TRBV6-1
J gene: TRBJ2-7
clone size: NA
D gene: NA
CDR3 protein: CASSEPRRGPYEQYF
CDR3 DNA: TGTGCCAGCAGTGAACCCCGCAGGGGACCCTACGAGCAGTACTTC

V gene: TRBV27
J gene: TRBJ2-7
clone size: few
D gene: TRBD1
CDR3 protein: CASSNRGEGLWYEQYF
CDR3 DNA: TGTGCCAGCAGTAACAGGGGCGAGGGGCTTTGGTACGAGCAGTACTTC

V gene: TRBV19
J gene: TRBJ1-2
clone size: NA
D gene: NA
CDR3 protein: CASSIHQFVYGYTF
CDR3 DNA: TGTGCCAGTAGTATTCATCAGTTCGTCTATGGCTACACCTTC

V gene: TRBV4-3
J gene: TRBJ2-5
clone size: NA
D gene: NA
CDR3 protein: CASSQVAGRETQYF
CDR3 DNA: TGCGCCAGCAGCCAAGTCGCGGGTCGGGAGACCCAGTACTTC

V gene: TRBV5-1
J gene: TRBJ1-6
clone size: NA
D gene: TRBD1
CDR3 protein: CASSSTGTEHSPLHF
CDR3 DNA: TGCGCCAGCAGCTCTACCGGGACAGAGCATTCACCCCTCCACTTT

V gene: TRBV7-9
J gene: TRBJ1-2
clone size: NA
D gene: NA
CDR3 protein: CSSSRGGAGTANYGYTF
CDR3 DNA: TGTTCCAGCAGCAGAGGGGGGGCAGGTACAGCTAACTATGGCTACACCTTC

V gene: TRBV29-1
J gene: TRBJ1-4
clone size: NA
D gene: TRBD1
CDR3 protein: CSVEDRGGEKLFF
CDR3 DNA: TGCAGCGTTGAGGACAGGGGGGGTGAAAAACTGTTTTTT

V gene: TRBV5-1
J gene: TRBJ1-1
clone size: NA
D gene: TRBD1
CDR3 protein: CASSLLGQAYMNTEAFF
CDR3 DNA: TGCGCCAGCAGCTTGCTAGGACAGGCTTACATGAACACTGAAGCTTTCTTT

V gene: TRBV10-1
J gene: TRBJ2-2
clone size: NA
D gene: TRBD2
CDR3 protein: CASSEWTSGDGELFF
CDR3 DNA: TGCGCCAGCAGTGAGTGGACTAGCGGCGACGGGGAGCTGTTTTTT

V gene: TRBV19
J gene: TRBJ1-3
clone size: NA
D gene: TRBD1
CDR3 protein: CASRQGAGNTIYF
CDR3 DNA: TGTGCCAGTAGGCAGGGGGCCGGAAACACCATATATTTT

V gene: TRBV10-3
J gene: TRBJ1-4
clone size: NA
D gene: NA
CDR3 protein: CAISEGPGHREKLFF
CDR3 DNA: TGTGCCATCAGTGAGGGCCCGGGACACCGTGAAAAACTGTTTTTT

V gene: TRBV15
J gene: TRBJ2-3
clone size: NA
D gene: NA
CDR3 protein: CATSRGGTDTQYF
CDR3 DNA: TGTGCCACCAGCAGGGGAGGCACAGATACGCAGTATTTT

V gene: TRBV7-3
J gene: TRBJ2-7
clone size: NA
D gene: NA
CDR3 protein: CASSLKGTGDWAYEQYF
CDR3 DNA: TGTGCCAGCAGCTTAAAGGGTACAGGGGACTGGGCCTACGAGCAGTACTTC

V gene: TRBV5-1
J gene: TRBJ1-4
clone size: NA
D gene: NA
CDR3 protein: CASSLAWGEEKLFF
CDR3 DNA: TGCGCCAGCAGCTTGGCCTGGGGCGAAGAAAAACTGTTTTTT

V gene: TRBV27
J gene: TRBJ2-7
clone size: NA
D gene: TRBD1
CDR3 protein: CASSVQTGVNYEQYF
CDR3 DNA: TGTGCCAGCAGTGTCCAGACAGGGGTTAATTACGAGCAGTACTTC

V gene: TRBV9
J gene: TRBJ1-5
clone size: NA
D gene: NA
CDR3 protein: CASSVWAYVDQPQHF
CDR3 DNA: TGTGCCAGCAGCGTATGGGCCTACGTGGATCAGCCCCAGCATTTT

V gene: TRBV5-1
J gene: TRBJ1-6
clone size: NA
D gene: NA
CDR3 protein: CASSRESSYNSPLHF
CDR3 DNA: TGCGCCAGCAGCAGAGAGAGCTCCTATAATTCACCCCTCCACTTT

V gene: TRBV27
J gene: TRBJ1-4
clone size: few
D gene: NA
CDR3 protein: CASSLFGRSSEELFF
CDR3 DNA: TGTGCCAGCAGTTTATTTGGTCGGTCGAGTGAAGAACTGTTTTTT

V gene: TRBV10-3
J gene: TRBJ2-1
clone size: NA
D gene: NA
CDR3 protein: CAISDSGYNEQFF
CDR3 DNA: TGTGCCATCAGTGATTCAGGGTACAATGAGCAGTTCTTC

V gene: TRBV5-4
J gene: TRBJ1-1
clone size: NA
D gene: NA
CDR3 protein: CASRSGENTEAFF
CDR3 DNA: TGTGCCAGCAGGTCCGGTGAAAACACTGAAGCTTTCTTT

V gene: TRBV11-1
J gene: TRBJ2-1
clone size: NA
D gene: TRBD1
CDR3 protein: CASSYREGASPNEQFF
CDR3 DNA: TGTGCCAGCAGCTACCGAGAGGGGGCCTCGCCCAATGAGCAGTTCTTC

V gene: TRBV4-3
J gene: TRBJ2-2
clone size: NA
D gene: TRBD2
CDR3 protein: CASKRAAGADTGELFF
CDR3 DNA: TGCGCCAGCAAAAGGGCAGCGGGGGCCGACACCGGGGAGCTGTTTTTT

V gene: TRBV15
J gene: TRBJ2-5
clone size: NA
D gene: TRBD2
CDR3 protein: CATSRPLAGYQETQYF
CDR3 DNA: TGTGCCACCAGCAGACCTCTAGCGGGGTACCAAGAGACCCAGTACTTC

V gene: TRBV19
J gene: TRBJ1-1
clone size: NA
D gene: NA
CDR3 protein: CASSIDEGGDTEAFF
CDR3 DNA: TGTGCCAGTAGTATAGATGAGGGTGGGGACACTGAAGCTTTCTTT

V gene: TRBV28
J gene: TRBJ2-5
clone size: NA
D gene: NA
CDR3 protein: CASSFRYSRYQETQYF
CDR3 DNA: TGTGCCAGCAGTTTCAGATACAGTCGGTACCAAGAGACCCAGTACTTC

V gene: TRBV5-8
J gene: TRBJ1-1
clone size: NA
D gene: NA
CDR3 protein: CASSPGTGGSGTEAFF
CDR3 DNA: TGTGCCAGCAGCCCCGGTACGGGAGGATCCGGCACTGAAGCTTTCTTT

V gene: TRBV12-5
J gene: TRBJ2-3
clone size: NA
D gene: TRBD1
CDR3 protein: CASGRGQGSTDTQYF
CDR3 DNA: TGTGCTAGTGGCCGCGGACAGGGTAGCACAGATACGCAGTATTTT

V gene: TRBV13
J gene: TRBJ2-5
clone size: NA
D gene: NA
CDR3 protein: CASSLLSDNQETQYF
CDR3 DNA: TGTGCCAGCAGCTTACTGTCCGACAACCAAGAGACCCAGTACTTC

V gene: TRBV6-5
J gene: TRBJ2-3
clone size: NA
D gene: NA
CDR3 protein: CASSRFIQGTDTQYF
CDR3 DNA: TGTGCCAGCAGTCGTTTTATCCAGGGCACAGATACGCAGTATTTT

V gene: TRBV9
J gene: TRBJ2-3
clone size: once
D gene: TRBD2
CDR3 protein: CASSVVERGGLVYF
CDR3 DNA: TGTGCCAGCAGCGTAGTAGAGCGGGGGGGCCTTGTCTATTTT

V gene: TRBV23-1
J gene: TRBJ1-6
clone size: NA
D gene: NA
CDR3 protein: CASPPTRHF
CDR3 DNA: TGCGCTTCACCGCCCACGAGACACTTT

V gene: TRBV10-1
J gene: TRBJ1-1
clone size: once
D gene: NA
CDR3 protein: CASSESRVRQEAFF
CDR3 DNA: TGCGCCAGCAGTGAGTCGAGGGTGCGTCAGGAAGCTTTCTTT

V gene: TRBV6-4
J gene: TRBJ2-3
clone size: NA
D gene: NA
CDR3 protein: CASSVAGALGTDTQYF
CDR3 DNA: TGTGCCAGCAGTGTGGCGGGGGCGCTCGGCACAGATACGCAGTATTTT

V gene: TRBV5-4
J gene: TRBJ2-7
clone size: NA
D gene: NA
CDR3 protein: CASSLGGGDGSGEQYF
CDR3 DNA: TGTGCCAGCAGCTTGGGAGGGGGGGACGGGTCGGGAGAGCAGTACTTC

V gene: TRBV29-1
J gene: TRBJ2-3
clone size: NA
D gene: TRBD1
CDR3 protein: CSVGAGTGTDTQYF
CDR3 DNA: TGCAGCGTCGGAGCCGGGACAGGCACAGATACGCAGTATTTT

V gene: TRBV7-9
J gene: TRBJ1-1
clone size: once
D gene: TRBD1
CDR3 protein: CASSSQGARGAFF
CDR3 DNA: TGTGCCAGCAGCTCACAGGGGGCGCGGGGAGCTTTCTTT

V gene: TRBV28
J gene: TRBJ1-4
clone size: few
D gene: NA
CDR3 protein: CASSWGGEKLFF
CDR3 DNA: TGTGCCAGCAGTTGGGGGGGGGAAAAACTGTTTTTT

V gene: TRBV4-2
J gene: TRBJ2-3
clone size: NA
D gene: TRBD2
CDR3 protein: CASSHPFVPSGGQLTDTQYF
CDR3 DNA: TGTGCCAGCAGCCACCCATTTGTGCCTAGCGGGGGGCAACTCACAGATACGCAGTATTTT

V gene: TRBV12-5
J gene: TRBJ1-3
clone size: NA
D gene: NA
CDR3 protein: CASSPWPAGSGNTIYF
CDR3 DNA: TGTGCTAGTTCTCCGTGGCCGGCGGGCTCTGGAAACACCATATATTTT

V gene: TRBV29-1
J gene: TRBJ1-1
clone size: NA
D gene: TRBD1
CDR3 protein: CSAVTGVRTEAFF
CDR3 DNA: TGCAGCGCGGTGACAGGGGTCCGCACTGAAGCTTTCTTT

V gene: TRBV18
J gene: TRBJ2-7
clone size: NA
D gene: NA
CDR3 protein: CASSPNLDTYEQYF
CDR3 DNA: TGTGCCAGCTCACCGAATTTGGACACCTACGAGCAGTACTTC

V gene: TRBV29-1
J gene: TRBJ2-5
clone size: once
D gene: TRBD2
CDR3 protein: CSAATGGEETQYF
CDR3 DNA: TGCAGCGCTGCCACTGGGGGGGAAGAGACCCAGTACTTC

V gene: TRBV7-2
J gene: TRBJ2-7
clone size: once
D gene: NA
CDR3 protein: CASSLGLGSGYEQYF
CDR3 DNA: TGTGCCAGCAGCTTAGGGTTGGGTAGCGGCTACGAGCAGTACTTC

V gene: TRBV7-7
J gene: TRBJ2-7
clone size: NA
D gene: TRBD1
CDR3 protein: CASSSGTGSYEQYF
CDR3 DNA: TGTGCCAGCAGCTCCGGGACAGGATCCTACGAGCAGTACTTC